The clone carrying this TCR beta chain was seen a single time. The sample is drawn from a study of blood T cell repertoires in COVID-19. The assay was immunoSEQ multiplex PCR, and TCRdb's table has in-frame clones only and misses some. The table includes hundreds of thousands of clones, approximately 88% detected once. Those enrolled, adults aged 18 to 89 years, came from about 24 US areas. Clinical histories supplied by participants themselves formed the basis of cohort assignment. Recovery among Cohort 3 donors was established by two negative PCRs, clearance, or symptom resolution. CDR1 and CDR2 (germline): SNHLY, FYNNEI. The length of the CDR3 is 17 residues. V lost 7 bases and J lost 4; bases outside the gene matches: 14.

The TCR sequence derives from a woman in her late teens or twenties who had recovered from COVID-19. The chain recombines TRBV2 with TRBJ2-2, with 8 nucleotides matching TRBD2. Material: PBMCs or T cells enriched from blood (not recorded which). The CDR3 region has the DNA TGTGCCAGCATCCAGGGTCCAGGACTAGCAGCCACCGGGGAGCTGTTTTTT. Translated, it gives CASIQGPGLAATGELFF.